The source of this TCR beta chain is a study of blood T cell repertoires in COVID-19. Study in general: There were acute and convalescent COVID-19 samples, and they came from the United States, Italy and Spain. The analysed material was cDNA or gDNA that came from T cells, B-cell-depleted T cells, or PBMCs.

Repertoires were generated with immunoSEQ multiplex PCR, while TCRdb's copy carries only in-frame clones and drops some. The table includes about 98,000 clones, 87% detected once. Trimming took off 1 base at V and 5 bases at J, with 12 bases between the two ends. Germline-derived CDR1 and CDR2 are SGHTA and FQGNSA. This CDR3 has 15 residues. Source material: peripheral blood. This receptor was taken from a man in his sixties or seventies with acute or convalescent COVID-19. This rearrangement joins TRBV7-2 to TRBJ2-1, with TRBD2 as a possible D gene (6 bases). The CDR3 loop is CASSLDSGPHNEQFF. The DNA of the CDR3 is TGTGCCAGCAGCTTAGATAGCGGTCCTCACAATGAGCAGTTCTTC.